The 31 T cell receptor beta chains given below trace back to one sample, sequenced in a study of blood T cell repertoires in COVID-19. Profiled with immunoSEQ multiplex PCR; TCRdb holds only in-frame clones, not every one. The data show 240,000 or so clones, more than 75% seen once. Sequenced input: peripheral blood. Every receptor here comes from a woman between 35 and 50 years old who had recovered from COVID-19.

This sequence joins TRBV7-9 and TRBJ2-7; 13 bases are a match to TRBD2. The CDR3 loop spans 18 amino acids. CDR1 and CDR2 from the germline V gene are SEHNR and FQNEAQ (reference sequence). Trimming cost V 1 base and J 1 base; bases outside gene matches: 7. The CDR3 sequence: CASSLVVALAGGSYEQYF. The CDR3 coding sequence is TGTGCCAGCAGCTTAGTGGTCGCACTAGCGGGAGGGTCCTACGAGCAGTACTTC.

This rearrangement joins TRBV7-3 to TRBJ2-6, with TRBD2 identical over 10 bases. The CDR3 covers 18 residues. V trimming: 5 bases; J trimming: 2 bases; junction bases outside the gene matches: 9. Germline CDR1 reads SGHTA; CDR2 reads FQGTGA. The CDR3 DNA reads as TGTGCCAGCAGCCCCAGTCTAGCGGGAGTCGCTGGGGCCAACGTCCTGACTTTC. This translates into CASSPSLAGVAGANVLTF. The variable domain in full, completed from reference TRBV7-3 and TRBJ2-6, reads GAGVSQTPSNKVTEKGKYVELRCDPISGHTALYWYRQSLGQGPEFLIYFQGTGAADDSGLPNDRFFAVRPEGSVSTLKIQRTERGDSAVYLCASSPSLAGVAGANVLTFGAGSRLTVL.

V is TRBV27 and J is TRBJ2-2, with D maybe TRBD1 (5 bases). V lost 7 bases, J lost 4 bases, and 16 bases lay in between. This CDR3 has 15 amino acids. Germline values: CDR1 MNHEY, CDR2 SMNVEV (reference sequence). In DNA, the CDR3 is TGTGCCAGCAAGGGGCACCCAAGGGGCACCGGGGAGCTGTTTTTT. Translation: CASKGHPRGTGELFF.

J is TRBJ2-7 and V is TRBV7-6; 9 bases align to TRBD1. Germline CDR1 reads SGHVS; CDR2 reads FNYEAQ. The CDR3 has 14 amino acids. Unmatched junction bases numbered 9, after V lost 6 bases and J lost 6 bases. Written as DNA, the CDR3 is TGTGCCAGCAGGAATCCAGCGACAGGGGGCGAGCAGTACTTC. Amino acids: CASRNPATGGEQYF.

The chain employs TRBV29-1 and TRBJ2-1; 9 nucleotides agree with TRBD2. The CDR3 extends over 13 amino acids. Germline loops: CDR1 SQVTM, CDR2 ANQGSEA. Trimming cost V 7 bases and J 8 bases; bases outside gene matches: 9. CDR3 bases: TGCAGCGCCTGGCGGGGGGGCCGGGATGAGCAGTTCTTC. It translates to CSAWRGGRDEQFF.

V and J are TRBV27 and TRBJ1-2; D is perhaps TRBD1 (5 bases). The germline V and J ends were trimmed by 5 bases and 7 bases, with 14 bases remaining between them. Germline loops: CDR1 MNHEY, CDR2 SMNVEV (reference sequence). The CDR3 consists of 13 residues. CDR3 sequence (DNA): TGTGCCAGCAGTCCCCCGGAGGGGTCTGGCTACACCTTC. Translating gives CASSPPEGSGYTF.

The V gene is TRBV7-2, the J gene TRBJ2-3; D possibly corresponds to TRBD2 (6 bases). Germline lookup yields CDR1 SGHTA and CDR2 FQGNSA. The CDR3 is made up of 13 amino acids. V was clipped by 3 bases and J by 8 bases, with 12 bases between them. The CDR3 protein is CASSFQGLGTQYF. The CDR3 coding sequence is TGTGCCAGCAGCTTCCAGGGACTTGGTACGCAGTATTTT.

The rearrangement links TRBV29-1 to TRBJ1-1, with D unresolved. Per the germline V gene, CDR1 is SQVTM and CDR2 is ANQGSEA. The CDR3 spans 14 residues. Trimming took off 7 bases at V and 1 base at J, with 16 bases between the two ends. The CDR3: CSALMRGGNTEAFF. CDR3 sequence (DNA): TGCAGCGCCTTGATGCGGGGTGGGAACACTGAAGCTTTCTTT.

The chain employs TRBV11-2 and TRBJ2-3, with 8 positions matching TRBD2. With V trimmed by 1 base and J by 1 base, 4 bases remained unmatched. The CDR3 sequence is 16 residues long. The germline gives CDR1 SGHAT, CDR2 FQNNGV. CDR3 DNA: TGTGCCAGCAGCTTAGCGGGAGGGCCCCGCACAGATACGCAGTATTTT. Translated, it gives CASSLAGGPRTDTQYF.

The chain is built from TRBV29-1 and TRBJ2-5; a weak D match, TRBD2 (6 bases). Trimming took 4 bases from V and 5 from J, leaving 11 bases between them. The CDR3 contains 12 residues. CDR1 is SQVTM and CDR2 is ANQGSEA in the germline V gene. The DNA for the CDR3 is TGCAGCGTTGGCCAGGCGGGGGAGACCCAGTACTTC. Residues: CSVGQAGETQYF.

V gene TRBV19 combines with J gene TRBJ1-4; maybe TRBD1 (5 bases). This CDR3 comprises 14 residues. Trimming took off 7 bases at V and 2 bases at J, with 11 bases between the two ends. CDR1 LNHDA and CDR2 SQIVND come from the germline V gene (reference sequence). The CDR3 sequence: CASMGRGTNEKLFF. The CDR3 region has the DNA TGTGCCAGTATGGGGAGGGGCACTAATGAAAAACTGTTTTTT.

The chain uses TRBV9 and TRBJ2-3; 7 nucleotides line up with TRBD2. Germline V lookup: CDR1 SGDLS, CDR2 YYNGEE. This CDR3 region has 15 residues. V dropped 5 bases and J dropped 5; count of bases not matched to a gene: 11. CDR3 DNA sequence: TGTGCCAGCAGGCGACAAAGCGGGATGGGAGATACGCAGTATTTT. Its translation: CASRRQSGMGDTQYF. Based on the CDR3 plus reference TRBV9 and TRBJ2-3, the full variable domain is DSGVTQTPKHLITATGQRVTLRCSPRSGDLSVYWYQQSLDQGLQFLIQYYNGEERAKGNILERFSAQQFPDLHSELNLSSLELGDSALYFCASRRQSGMGDTQYFGPGTRLTVL.

In DNA, the CDR3 is TGTGCCAGCAGCCCCGGGACAGGGGGCGTCGGGGAGCTGTTTTTT. Translated: CASSPGTGGVGELFF. The chain combines TRBV7-2 with TRBJ2-2; 12 nucleotides match TRBD1. Germline-derived CDR1 and CDR2 are SGHTA and FQGNSA. This CDR3 contains 15 residues. V lost 5 bases and J lost 7; bases outside the gene matches: 5.

The rearrangement links TRBV29-1 to TRBJ1-1; 11 bases align to TRBD1. V lost 6 bases to trimming and J lost 4 bases; unmatched junction nucleotides: 10. The CDR3 extends over 15 amino acids. Germline V gives CDR1 SQVTM, CDR2 ANQGSEA. In DNA, the CDR3 is TGCAGCGTAGGAGCCGGGACAGGGGGACGCACTGAAGCTTTCTTT. Its protein product is CSVGAGTGGRTEAFF.

DNA for the CDR3: TGTGCCAGCAGCCCCGGGAGGACCACTGAAGCTTTCTTT. This sequence encodes CASSPGRTTEAFF. The V call is TRBV5-4, the J call TRBJ1-1; D is uncertain. CDR3 length: 13 amino acids. The germline CDR1 and CDR2 sequences are SGHNT and YYREEE (reference sequence). Between the trimmed V and J ends, which lost 4 bases and 4 bases, there was a span of 11 bases.

V gene TRBV7-2 combines with J gene TRBJ2-1; TRBD2 aligns across 8 bases. In germline, CDR1 is SGHTA, CDR2 FQGNSA. With 0 bases clipped from V and 4 bases from J, the junction kept 5 bases outside the gene matches. There are 16 residues in the CDR3. The chain's CDR3 is CASSLAVAGGYNEQFF. DNA for the CDR3: TGTGCCAGCAGCTTAGCGGTTGCGGGAGGATACAATGAGCAGTTCTTC.

The chain couples TRBV24-1 to TRBJ1-1; the D gene is possibly TRBD1 (5 bases). CDR1 and CDR2 from the germline V gene are KGHDR and SFDVKD. Trimming left V 12 bases short and J 3 bases short, with 19 bases between. CDR3 length equals 14 residues. CDR3 sequence reads: CAASRGWGDTEAFF. Written as DNA, the CDR3 is TGTGCCGCCTCCCGGGGGTGGGGTGACACTGAAGCTTTCTTT.

The gene calls are TRBV10-3 and TRBJ1-1, with D possibly matching TRBD1 (5 bases). Germline assignment: CDR1 ENHRY and CDR2 SYGVKD. This CDR3 comprises 14 residues. The germline V and J ends were trimmed by 6 bases and 3 bases, with 14 bases remaining between them. Written as DNA, the CDR3 is TGTGCCATCAGCCCCCCAGGGTCGGACACTGAAGCTTTCTTT. Amino acid sequence: CAISPPGSDTEAFF.

The V gene is TRBV27, the J gene TRBJ2-2; maybe TRBD1 (6 bases). The CDR3 spans 17 residues. V shed 2 bases and J shed 1 base, with 14 bases lying between them. Germline-derived CDR1 and CDR2 are MNHEY and SMNVEV (reference sequence). The CDR3 here is CASSLLLDSLNTGELFF. In DNA form, the CDR3 reads TGTGCCAGCAGTTTACTGCTGGACAGCCTGAACACCGGGGAGCTGTTTTTT.

This chain uses TRBV5-1 with TRBJ1-4, with D maybe TRBD1 (6 bases). Trimming removed 6 bases from V and 10 bases from J, with 25 bases in between. Germline V CDR1 and CDR2: SGHRS, YFSETQ. The CDR3 contains 16 residues. In DNA, the CDR3 is TGCGCCAGCACCCCGAGCCCGGGCTTAGGGGGTGGAAAACTGTTTTTT. This encodes CASTPSPGLGGGKLFF.

This clone was seen just once. The chain carries TRBV25-1 and TRBJ2-1; 7 nucleotides agree with TRBD2. Germline V gene data show CDR1 as MGHDK and CDR2 as SYGVNS. Unmatched junction bases numbered 11, after V lost 3 bases and J lost 9 bases. This CDR3 is built from 15 residues. CDR3: CASSDGLRGRGEQFF. CDR3 DNA sequence: TGTGCCAGCAGTGACGGGCTACGAGGGAGGGGTGAGCAGTTCTTC.

This chain joins TRBV5-6 and TRBJ2-7; 9 nucleotides match TRBD1. The CDR3 sequence is 14 residues long. Germline V gene lookup returns CDR1 SGHDT and CDR2 YYEEEE. V was pared by 4 bases and J by 2 bases, with 4 bases of the junction left unmatched. The CDR3 loop is CASSETGGAYEQYV. The CDR3 DNA follows: TGTGCCAGCAGCGAAACAGGGGGCGCCTACGAGCAGTACGTC.

This chain connects TRBV5-5 to TRBJ2-3, with 7 nucleotides matching TRBD2. With 0 bases clipped from V and 4 bases from J, the junction kept 5 bases outside the gene matches. In germline, CDR1 is SGHKS, CDR2 YYEKEE (reference sequence). CDR3 size: 15 residues. CDR3: CASSLEGLAADTQYF. The CDR3, as DNA: TGTGCCAGCAGCTTGGAGGGGCTAGCGGCAGATACGCAGTATTTT.

The chain's CDR3 is CASSKALPGVGDHGYTF. The CDR3 DNA reads TGTGCCAGCAGCAAAGCCCTCCCGGGGGTGGGCGACCATGGCTACACCTTC. The chain combines TRBV21-1 with TRBJ1-2. TRBV21-1 is deemed a pseudogene. This CDR3 comprises 17 residues.

There are a few counts of this clone. This chain joins TRBV4-2 and TRBJ1-5; possibly TRBD1 for D (6 bases). Trimming cost V 1 base and J 4 bases, with 11 bases left between them. Looked up from germline, CDR1 is LGHNA and CDR2 is YNFKEQ. This CDR3 region has 15 residues. CDR3 in amino acids: CASSQAGATNQPQHF. For the CDR3, the DNA is TGTGCCAGCAGCCAAGCAGGGGCGACGAATCAGCCCCAGCATTTT.

V usage is TRBV3-1 (or the pseudogene TRBV3-2) and J usage is TRBJ2-4; 11 positions match TRBD2. The CDR3 has 17 residues. Unmatched junction bases numbered 13, after V lost 9 bases and J lost 3 bases. Germline V gene lookup returns CDR1 LGHDT and CDR2 YNNKEL (reference sequence). The chain's CDR3 is CARTSGSPGWGKNIQYF. DNA of the CDR3: TGTGCCAGAACTAGCGGGAGCCCAGGGTGGGGCAAAAACATTCAGTACTTC.

V usage is TRBV9 and J usage is TRBJ2-3, with a weak D call TRBD2 (6 bases). CDR1 SGDLS and CDR2 YYNGEE come from the germline V gene. V was shortened by 2 bases and J by 2 bases, with 12 bases between the two germline ends. The CDR3 runs to 15 residues. The CDR3 region is CASSVRDSSTDTQYF. CDR3 nucleotides: TGTGCCAGCAGCGTCCGGGACTCCTCCACAGATACGCAGTATTTT.

The chain links TRBV19 to TRBJ1-3, with 11 bases fitting TRBD1. CDR1 LNHDA and CDR2 SQIVND come from the germline V gene (reference sequence). After removal of 9 bases from V and 9 bases from J, the junction contained 7 bases not matched to a gene. The CDR3 totals 13 residues. The CDR3 DNA reads as TGTGCCAGCCGGGACAGGGGGACTGGCACCATATATTTT. Its protein product is CASRDRGTGTIYF.

The chain carries TRBV6-5 and TRBJ1-6; 9 nucleotides line up with TRBD1. Unmatched junction bases numbered 6, after V lost 6 bases and J lost 6 bases. This CDR3 has 15 amino acids. The germline CDR1 and CDR2 sequences are MNHEY and SVGAGI. The CDR3 region is CASRPQGAGNSPLHF. The CDR3 nucleotides read TGTGCCAGCAGGCCACAGGGGGCGGGTAATTCACCCCTCCACTTT.

The chain links TRBV7-8 to TRBJ2-3; TRBD1 matches at 7 bases. V was clipped by 7 bases and J by 1 base; unmatched bases: 5. The CDR3 has 14 amino acids. Germline V lookup: CDR1 SGHVS, CDR2 FQNEAQ. CDR3 in amino acids: CASTEQGRTDTQYF. The CDR3 region has the DNA TGTGCCAGCACCGAACAGGGGCGCACAGATACGCAGTATTTT.

In this sample, this clone turned up once. V gene TRBV29-1 combines with J gene TRBJ1-3; no clear D gene. The CDR3 runs 12 residues. V gave up 4 bases and J gave up 0 bases, with 4 bases separating them. Per the germline V gene, CDR1 is SQVTM and CDR2 is ANQGSEA. In DNA form, the CDR3 reads TGCAGCGTTGCCCACTCTGGAAACACCATATATTTT. It yields the protein CSVAHSGNTIYF.